The 6 T cell receptor beta chains listed next were all sequenced from one sample in a study of T cell responses to AZD1222 COVID-19 vaccine. The repertoire was sequenced with immunoSEQ multiplex PCR; TCRdb's copy has only in-frame clones and lacks some. Of 95,000 to 150,000 clones listed, 70% to 90% are singletons. The material was peripheral blood, obtained on day 0 of AZD1222 vaccination. The source is an adult in good health.

V usage is TRBV6-2 or TRBV6-3 and J usage is TRBJ1-5, with D unclear. CDR1 and CDR2 (germline): MNHEY, SVGEGT. Trimming took 5 bases from V and 1 from J, leaving 6 bases between them. This CDR3 has 13 amino acids. CDR3 sequence: CASSRSSNQPQHF. CDR3 coding DNA: TGTGCCAGCAGTCGGTCGAGCAATCAGCCCCAGCATTTT.

The CDR3 spells CASSRTGVEQPQHF. CDR3 nucleotide sequence: TGTGCCAGCAGCCGGACAGGGGTAGAACAGCCCCAGCATTTT. The chain joins TRBV6-5 to TRBJ1-5, with 9 bases fitting TRBD1. This CDR3 spans 14 amino acids. The J segment lost 7 bases and the V segment lost 6 bases, leaving 7 bases of the junction unmatched. CDR1 is MNHEY, CDR2 SVGAGI, per germline.

The chain carries TRBV27 and TRBJ2-2; 7 nucleotides line up with TRBD2. J gave up 7 bases and V 5 bases, and 13 bases lay outside the gene matches. CDR3 length: 16 amino acids. Germline lookup yields CDR1 MNHEY and CDR2 SMNVEV (reference sequence). CDR3: CASSRLGLVGGGELFF. The CDR3 DNA reads as TGTGCCAGCAGTCGTCTCGGACTAGTTGGTGGCGGGGAGCTGTTTTTT.

This sequence joins TRBV28 and TRBJ1-6, with D uncertain. The CDR3 sequence is 14 residues long. Trimming took off 5 bases at V and 10 bases at J, with 15 bases between the two ends. Germline V gene data show CDR1 as MDHEN and CDR2 as SYDVKM. The CDR3 here is CASSKGDMRSPLHF. In nucleotides, the CDR3 is TGTGCCAGCAGTAAAGGAGACATGAGATCACCCCTCCACTTT.

Note on this clone: The same CDR3 is also encoded by other DNA sequences in this sample. This chain joins TRBV2 and TRBJ2-2; weak D call: TRBD2 (6 bases). Trimming took 6 bases from V and 4 from J, leaving 9 bases between them. CDR1 is SNHLY and CDR2 is FYNNEI in the germline V gene. CDR3 length: 13 residues. The CDR3 here is CASRLALTGELFF. DNA for the CDR3: TGTGCCAGCAGGCTAGCGCTCACCGGGGAGCTGTTTTTT.

The chain carries TRBV27 and TRBJ1-2, with D hard to call. Between the trimmed V and J ends, which lost 5 bases and 0 bases, there was a span of 7 bases. CDR3 length: 13 amino acids. Per the germline V gene, CDR1 is MNHEY and CDR2 is SMNVEV (reference sequence). CDR3: CASSLRANYGYTF. CDR3 DNA sequence: TGTGCCAGCAGTCTCAGAGCTAACTATGGCTACACCTTC.